The entry that follows covers one T cell receptor beta chain sequence. Its antigen is undetermined. The data were taken from a study of cytomegalovirus exposure and HLA in healthy donors. Overall study context: Genetic ancestry analysis placed around 76% of the 400 or so donors that were genotyped in the Caucasian-associated cluster.

Unrecorded immune exposure was likely among donors, who were nominally healthy when sampled. The CDR3 spans 17 residues. Germline V CDR1 and CDR2: MNHEY, SMNVEV (reference sequence). V was cut by 2 bases and J by 1 base, with 15 bases left in between. A multiplex PCR was run with 60 Vbeta primers and 13 Jbeta primers. Only in-frame clones appear in the TCRdb table, and some are missing; sequencing was by immunoSEQ multiplex PCR. The data show fewer than 200,000 clones, with 80% seen just once and roughly 4.8% held by the top ten. Overall study findings and caveats: Fewer than 200 TCR beta chains were listed as cytomegalovirus-associated.

The sample consisted of PBMCs. The sequence derives from a woman aged 45-65 years in good health and CMV-seropositive. The genes are TRBV27 and TRBJ2-4, with D possibly matching TRBD1 (5 bases). CDR3 coding DNA: TGTGCCAGCAGTTTAAGGGGTGTGATGGGCGCCAAAAACATTCAGTACTTC. Protein: CASSLRGVMGAKNIQYF.